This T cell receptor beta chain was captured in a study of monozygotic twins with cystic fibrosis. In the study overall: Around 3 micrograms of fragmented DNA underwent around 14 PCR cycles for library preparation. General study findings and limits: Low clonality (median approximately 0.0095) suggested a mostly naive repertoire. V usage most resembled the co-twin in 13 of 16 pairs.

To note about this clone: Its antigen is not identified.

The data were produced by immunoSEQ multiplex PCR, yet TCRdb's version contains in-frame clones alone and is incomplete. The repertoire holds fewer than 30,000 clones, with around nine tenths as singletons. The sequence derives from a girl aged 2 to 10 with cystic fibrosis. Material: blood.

The DNA for the CDR3 is TGTGCCACCAGCAGAGGGGGGAAGGAAAAACTGTTTTTT. This gives the protein CATSRGGKEKLFF. The chain links TRBV15 to TRBJ1-4; tentative D call: TRBD1 (5 bases). Germline CDR1 and CDR2: LNHNV and YYDKDF (reference sequence). CDR3 size: 13 residues. The ends were cut back, 1 base at V and 8 bases at J, with 8 bases in the middle.